These T cell receptor beta chains were read from a single sample in a study of blood T cell repertoires in COVID-19. The table came from immunoSEQ multiplex PCR; TCRdb's copy has only in-frame clones and leaves some out. The sample yields under 450,000 clones, approximately 89% seen once. Sequencing was carried out using peripheral blood. These receptors were taken from a woman aged 40 to 50 with COVID-19, enrolled during active disease. Both conserved end residues are trimmed from each CDR3. Each record gives: V gene, CDR3 protein.

v_call: TRBV18
cdr3_aa: ASSFASGAQETQY

v_call: TRBV10-3
cdr3_aa: AISGPSGNTIY

v_call: TRBV7-3
cdr3_aa: ASSLMARGVPNSPLH

v_call: TRBV27
cdr3_aa: ASSFRRGSYGYT

v_call: TRBV4-3
cdr3_aa: ASSHAGTGVGEQY

v_call: TRBV7-9
cdr3_aa: ASSFRETQTGELF

v_call: TRBV6-5
cdr3_aa: ASSHPAKNDYGYT

v_call: TRBV4-3
cdr3_aa: ASSQGTSVNEQF

v_call: TRBV7-2
cdr3_aa: ASSLAGGSEAASYTDTQY

v_call: TRBV6-2/TRBV6-3
cdr3_aa: ASSSRQGGPLNTEAF

v_call: TRBV9
cdr3_aa: ASSEQGAREKLF

v_call: TRBV4-1
cdr3_aa: ASSARGSGSTDTQY

v_call: TRBV28
cdr3_aa: ASSLYPAVNYNSPLH

v_call: TRBV27
cdr3_aa: ASSLVHRSSYNSPLH

v_call: TRBV6-5
cdr3_aa: ASRVVFREGEQF

v_call: TRBV3-1/TRBV3-2
cdr3_aa: ASSQGVGRGEKLF

v_call: TRBV7-9
cdr3_aa: ASSPDSFDYGYT

v_call: TRBV11-3
cdr3_aa: ASSLRMGETQY

v_call: TRBV6-4
cdr3_aa: ASSITGTGPMGGYT

v_call: TRBV9
cdr3_aa: ASSADRGIEKLF

v_call: TRBV4-1
cdr3_aa: ASSQVREGPRWEQF

v_call: TRBV5-1
cdr3_aa: ASSLVASGTGELF

v_call: TRBV11-3
cdr3_aa: ASSRRGRPQH

v_call: TRBV29-1
cdr3_aa: SVEDLMIAGGQNTGELF

v_call: TRBV18
cdr3_aa: ASSPKLGQGRDYGYT

v_call: TRBV4-3
cdr3_aa: ASSQVGRELGTEAF

v_call: TRBV7-8
cdr3_aa: ASSRSGELF

v_call: TRBV5-4
cdr3_aa: ATRSQGLNGYT

v_call: TRBV4-1
cdr3_aa: ASSQGPFNEQF

v_call: TRBV27
cdr3_aa: ASSLSSGTGSGWNSPLH

v_call: TRBV5-1
cdr3_aa: ASSHGGDREETQY

v_call: TRBV5-1
cdr3_aa: ASTRQGPGNEQF

v_call: TRBV6-6
cdr3_aa: ASRHGLGASVGYT

v_call: TRBV6-2/TRBV6-3
cdr3_aa: ASSLTSGANVLT

v_call: TRBV4-1
cdr3_aa: ASSQDEVAGQGQPQH

v_call: TRBV6-5
cdr3_aa: ASNRGIEAF

v_call: TRBV19
cdr3_aa: ASSIPLTSGRPNNEQF

v_call: TRBV28
cdr3_aa: ATKSLNTEAF

v_call: TRBV20-1
cdr3_aa: SAKTGVGYT

v_call: TRBV12-5
cdr3_aa: ASGLVTGDRSYNEQF

v_call: TRBV29-1
cdr3_aa: SVASDRGSSGYT

v_call: TRBV28
cdr3_aa: ASSNQLAASTDTQY

v_call: TRBV6-6
cdr3_aa: ASSYEWNEKLF

v_call: TRBV12-3/TRBV12-4
cdr3_aa: ASSLQANALH

v_call: TRBV6-6
cdr3_aa: ASSYAPEVTEAF

v_call: TRBV6-2/TRBV6-3
cdr3_aa: ASSRRDYGYT

v_call: TRBV4-2
cdr3_aa: ASSHGGPGAVNTEVF

v_call: TRBV18
cdr3_aa: ASSPRRGTGGYEQY